The TCR beta chain under discussion was sequenced for a study of blood T cell repertoires in COVID-19. Participants spanned ages roughly 18 to 95 years and resided in some 22 US areas. The method was immunoSEQ multiplex PCR; TCRdb's version includes in-frame clones alone and lacks a portion of them. The table shows around 360,000 clones, with over 75% occurring only once. This clone has just one count. The clonotype was recovered from a man aged 35-49 years in a cohort exposed to, infected with or recovered from COVID-19 (not recorded which). The source material was PBMCs or T cells enriched from blood (not recorded which).

CDR3: CASNRTLTGEEQYF. The CDR3, as DNA: TGCGCCAGCAATCGTACACTCACAGGGGAAGAGCAGTACTTC. The rearrangement joins TRBV5-1 to TRBJ2-7; 7 bases align to TRBD1. Trimming took 6 bases from V and 7 from J; bases not matched to a gene: 13. The CDR3 runs 14 residues. Per germline, CDR1 SGHRS and CDR2 YFSETQ. Variable domain in full (rest from reference TRBV5-1 and TRBJ2-7): KAGVTQTPRYLIKTRGQQVTLSCSPISGHRSVSWYQQTPGQGLQFLFEYFSETQRNKGNFPGRFSGRQFSNSRSEMNVSTLELGDSALYLCASNRTLTGEEQYFGPGTRLTVT.